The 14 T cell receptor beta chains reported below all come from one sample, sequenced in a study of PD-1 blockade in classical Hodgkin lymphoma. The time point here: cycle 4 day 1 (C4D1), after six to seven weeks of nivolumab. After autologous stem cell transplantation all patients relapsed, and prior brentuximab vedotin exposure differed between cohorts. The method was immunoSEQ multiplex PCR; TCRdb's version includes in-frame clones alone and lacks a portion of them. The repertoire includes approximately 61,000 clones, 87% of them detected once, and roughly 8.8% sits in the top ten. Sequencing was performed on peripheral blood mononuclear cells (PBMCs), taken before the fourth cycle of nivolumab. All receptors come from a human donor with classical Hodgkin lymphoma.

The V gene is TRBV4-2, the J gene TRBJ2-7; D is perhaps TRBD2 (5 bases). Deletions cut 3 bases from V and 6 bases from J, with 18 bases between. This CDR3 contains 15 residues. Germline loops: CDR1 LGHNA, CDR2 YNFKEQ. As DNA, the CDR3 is TGTGCCAGCAGCCAGGACCCCCTTGGAGGAGTCGAGCAGTACTTC. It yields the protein CASSQDPLGGVEQYF.

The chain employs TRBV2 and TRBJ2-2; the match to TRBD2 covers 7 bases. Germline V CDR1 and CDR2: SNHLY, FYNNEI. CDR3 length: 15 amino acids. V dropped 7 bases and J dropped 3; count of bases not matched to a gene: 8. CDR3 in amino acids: CASILAGRDTGELFF. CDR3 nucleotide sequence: TGTGCCAGCATATTAGCGGGTCGCGACACCGGGGAGCTGTTTTTT. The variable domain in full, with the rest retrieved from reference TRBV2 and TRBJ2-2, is EPEVTQTPSHQVTQMGQEVILRCVPISNHLYFYWYRQILGQKVEFLVSFYNNEISEKSEIFDDQFSVERPDGSNFTLKIRSTKLEDSAMYFCASILAGRDTGELFFGEGSRLTVL.

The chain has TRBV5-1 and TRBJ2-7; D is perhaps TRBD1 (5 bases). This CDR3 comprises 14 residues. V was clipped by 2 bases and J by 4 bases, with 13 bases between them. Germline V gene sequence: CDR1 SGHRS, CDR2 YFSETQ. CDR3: CASSFQGTSYEQYF. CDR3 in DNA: TGCGCCAGCAGCTTTCAGGGAACATCGTACGAGCAGTACTTC.

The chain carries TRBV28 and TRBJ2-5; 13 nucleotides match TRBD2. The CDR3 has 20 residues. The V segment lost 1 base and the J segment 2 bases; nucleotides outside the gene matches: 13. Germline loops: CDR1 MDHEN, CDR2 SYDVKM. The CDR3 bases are TGTGCCAGCAGTTTATCCACCACTGGACTAGCGGGGGCCCCACAAGAGACCCAGTACTTC. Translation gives CASSLSTTGLAGAPQETQYF.

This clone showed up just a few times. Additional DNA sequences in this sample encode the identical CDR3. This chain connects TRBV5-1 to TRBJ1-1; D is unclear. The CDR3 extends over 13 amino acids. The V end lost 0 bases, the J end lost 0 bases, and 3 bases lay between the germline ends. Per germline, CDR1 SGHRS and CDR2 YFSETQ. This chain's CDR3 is CASSLVVNTEAFF. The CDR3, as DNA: TGCGCCAGCAGCTTGGTAGTGAACACTGAAGCTTTCTTT.

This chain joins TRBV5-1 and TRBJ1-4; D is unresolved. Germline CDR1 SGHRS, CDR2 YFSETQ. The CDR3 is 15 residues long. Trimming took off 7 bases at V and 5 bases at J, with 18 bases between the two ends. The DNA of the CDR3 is TGCGCCAGCTCCCCCGGGCCCAGCCAAAATGAAAAACTGTTTTTT. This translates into CASSPGPSQNEKLFF.

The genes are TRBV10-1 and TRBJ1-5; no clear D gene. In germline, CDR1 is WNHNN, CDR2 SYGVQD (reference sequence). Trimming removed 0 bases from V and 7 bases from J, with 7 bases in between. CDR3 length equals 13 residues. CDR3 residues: CASSESWEQPQHF. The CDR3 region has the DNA TGCGCCAGCAGTGAGTCTTGGGAACAGCCCCAGCATTTT.

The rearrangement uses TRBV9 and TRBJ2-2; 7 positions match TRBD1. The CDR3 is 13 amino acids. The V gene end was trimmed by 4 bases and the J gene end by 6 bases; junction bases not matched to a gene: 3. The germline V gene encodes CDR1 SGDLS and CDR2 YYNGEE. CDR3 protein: CASSPRGSGELFF. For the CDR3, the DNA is TGTGCCAGCAGCCCCAGGGGGTCCGGGGAGCTGTTTTTT.

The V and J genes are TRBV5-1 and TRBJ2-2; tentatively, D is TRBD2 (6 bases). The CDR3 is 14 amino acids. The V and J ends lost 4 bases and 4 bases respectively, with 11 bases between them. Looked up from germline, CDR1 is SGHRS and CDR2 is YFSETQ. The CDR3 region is CASSNLGSTGELFF. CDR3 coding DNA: TGCGCCAGCAGCAACCTCGGGAGCACCGGGGAGCTGTTTTTT.

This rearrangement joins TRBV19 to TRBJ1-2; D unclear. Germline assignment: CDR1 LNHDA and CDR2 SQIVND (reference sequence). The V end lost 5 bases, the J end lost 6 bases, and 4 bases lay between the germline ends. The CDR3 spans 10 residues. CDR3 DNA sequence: TGTGCCAGTAGTCCCGATGGCTACACCTTC. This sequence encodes CASSPDGYTF.

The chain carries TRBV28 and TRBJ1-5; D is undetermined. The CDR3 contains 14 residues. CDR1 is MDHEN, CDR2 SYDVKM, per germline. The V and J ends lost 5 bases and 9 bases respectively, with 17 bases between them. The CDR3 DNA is TGTGCCAGCAGTGAGGCCGGGGTCCCGGGGCCCCAGCATTTT. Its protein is CASSEAGVPGPQHF.

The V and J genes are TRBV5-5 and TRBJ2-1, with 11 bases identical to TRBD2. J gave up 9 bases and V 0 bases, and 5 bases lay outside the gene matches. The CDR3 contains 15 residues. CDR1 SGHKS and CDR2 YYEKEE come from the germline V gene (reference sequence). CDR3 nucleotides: TGTGCCAGCAGCTTGGAAACTAGCGGGGGCCGTGAGCAGTTCTTC. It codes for CASSLETSGGREQFF.

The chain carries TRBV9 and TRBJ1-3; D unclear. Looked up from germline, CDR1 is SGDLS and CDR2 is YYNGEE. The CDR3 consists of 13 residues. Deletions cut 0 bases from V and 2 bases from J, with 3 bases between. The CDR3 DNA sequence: TGTGCCAGCAGCGTAGTGACTGGAAACACCATATATTTT. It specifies CASSVVTGNTIYF.

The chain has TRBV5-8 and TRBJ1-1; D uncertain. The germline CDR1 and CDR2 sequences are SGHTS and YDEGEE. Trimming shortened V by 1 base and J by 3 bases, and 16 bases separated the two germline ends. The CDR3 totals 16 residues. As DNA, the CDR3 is TGTGCCAGCAGCTTGTTCGTCTTTGATCGGGACACTGAAGCTTTCTTT. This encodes CASSLFVFDRDTEAFF.